Below are 16 T cell receptor beta chains sequenced from a single sample in a study of T-cell reconstitution after alpha-beta-depleted transplantation in children. For TCRbeta, the library was prepared with unique molecular identifiers. TCRdb itself ran the PCR reads through MiXCR, one entry per CDR3 protein. The data contain 800,000 to 1,000,000 distinct CDR3 sequences, about 29% of them singletons. The sequences come from PBMCs, mostly from graft donor cells, collected 360 days after TCRalphabeta/CD19-depleted stem cell transplant. These receptors originate from a boy under three years old who had a stem cell transplant for SCID, so the T cells may come from the graft donor.

This chain links TRBV5-1 with TRBJ2-7; D ambiguous. Germline V gene sequence: CDR1 SGHRS, CDR2 YFSETQ. The length of the CDR3 is 13 residues. Trimming took off 5 bases at V and 2 bases at J, with 11 bases between the two ends. The CDR3 loop is CASSRAEAYEQYF. For the CDR3, the DNA is TGCGCCAGCAGTCGGGCGGAAGCCTACGAGCAGTACTTC. The entire variable domain, with the rest obtained from reference TRBV5-1 and TRBJ2-7, is as follows: KAGVTQTPRYLIKTRGQQVTLSCSPISGHRSVSWYQQTPGQGLQFLFEYFSETQRNKGNFPGRFSGRQFSNSRSEMNVSTLELGDSALYLCASSRAEAYEQYFGPGTRLTVT.

There are a few counts of this clonotype. The rearrangement uses TRBV27 and TRBJ2-7; 7 nucleotides match TRBD1. Looked up from germline, CDR1 is MNHEY and CDR2 is SMNVEV (reference sequence). This CDR3 contains 17 residues. The junction had 15 bases not matched to a gene; V was cut back by 7 bases and J by 0 bases. CDR3 protein: CASTRTGPIPSSYEQYF. In nucleotides, the CDR3 is TGTGCCAGCACTAGGACAGGTCCTATACCTTCCTCCTACGAGCAGTACTTC.

J is TRBJ1-2 and V is TRBV12-3 or TRBV12-4, with 10 nucleotides matching TRBD1. V was clipped by 3 bases and J by 4 bases; unmatched bases: 5. The CDR3 loop spans 15 amino acids. CDR3 sequence reads: CASSFGDRGGYGYTF. The CDR3 coding sequence is TGTGCCAGCAGTTTCGGGGACAGGGGCGGCTATGGCTACACCTTC.

The chain combines TRBV28 with TRBJ2-2, with D tentatively TRBD1 or TRBD2 (5 bases each). CDR1 MDHEN and CDR2 SYDVKM come from the germline V gene. CDR3 length: 17 amino acids. V dropped 2 bases and J dropped 3 bases, with 16 bases sitting between them. The CDR3: CASSLRPPLGDTGELFF. DNA for the CDR3: TGTGCCAGCAGTTTACGCCCTCCCTTGGGGGACACCGGGGAGCTGTTTTTT.

This clonotype was recorded a few times. The chain carries TRBV4-3 and TRBJ2-4, with TRBD1 matching over 8 bases. CDR3 length: 18 residues. In germline, CDR1 is LGHNA, CDR2 YSLEER. V trimming: 0 bases; J trimming: 0 bases; junction bases outside the gene matches: 7. CDR3 in amino acids: CASSQDMGQGAAKNIQYF. CDR3 DNA: TGCGCCAGCAGCCAAGATATGGGGCAGGGGGCAGCCAAAAACATTCAGTACTTC.

J is TRBJ2-1 and V is TRBV5-6; TRBD2 aligns across 11 bases. The V segment lost 4 bases and the J segment 5 bases; nucleotides outside the gene matches: 11. CDR3 length equals 17 residues. In germline, CDR1 is SGHDT, CDR2 YYEEEE. The CDR3 protein is CASSPLTLAGGDNEQFF. The CDR3 nucleotides are TGTGCCAGCAGCCCTCTAACCTTAGCGGGGGGGGACAATGAGCAGTTCTTC.

This clonotype was picked up a small number of times. The chain carries TRBV9 and TRBJ2-5; 12 bases are shared with TRBD2. CDR3 length: 15 amino acids. J was trimmed by 4 bases and V by 2 bases; bases with no gene match: 3. The germline gives CDR1 SGDLS, CDR2 YYNGEE. The CDR3 sequence is CASSVRTSGVETQYF. CDR3 in DNA: TGTGCCAGCAGCGTCAGGACTAGCGGGGTAGAGACCCAGTACTTC. Variable domain in full (rest from reference TRBV9 and TRBJ2-5): DSGVTQTPKHLITATGQRVTLRCSPRSGDLSVYWYQQSLDQGLQFLIQYYNGEERAKGNILERFSAQQFPDLHSELNLSSLELGDSALYFCASSVRTSGVETQYFGPGTRLLVL.

V usage is TRBV4-2 and J usage is TRBJ2-3, with 9 bases matching TRBD2. V gave up 0 bases and J gave up 3 bases; unmatched junction bases: 13. Germline-derived CDR1 and CDR2 are LGHNA and YNFKEQ. The CDR3 spans 19 residues. CDR3 protein: CASSQDSPSAGGPTDTQYF. The CDR3 DNA follows: TGTGCCAGCAGCCAAGATTCCCCCAGTGCGGGGGGGCCGACAGATACGCAGTATTTT.

In this sample, this clonotype turned up a few times. In nucleotides, the CDR3 is TGTGCCAGCCGCCCGTTAGGGCGAGCATATGGCTACACCTTC. Amino acid sequence: CASRPLGRAYGYTF. The J gene is TRBJ1-2, the V gene TRBV7-7; no clear D. The V gene's germline CDR1 is SSHAT and CDR2 FNYEAQ (reference sequence). The CDR3 loop spans 14 amino acids. V was pared by 8 bases and J by 5 bases, with 18 bases between.

This clonotype has only a few counts. V usage is TRBV10-3 and J usage is TRBJ2-3, with TRBD2 matching over 8 bases. This CDR3 contains 16 residues. With 7 bases clipped from V and 2 bases from J, the junction kept 11 bases outside the gene matches. Germline V gives CDR1 ENHRY, CDR2 SYGVKD. The CDR3 DNA reads TGTGCCATCACCTCCGGGGGGGCGCTTCCCACAGATACGCAGTATTTT. Amino acids: CAITSGGALPTDTQYF.

The CDR3 sequence: CASSQSQGLITSLGANVLTF. CDR3 sequence (DNA): TGCGCCAGCAGCCAGAGCCAGGGCCTTATAACTTCTCTCGGGGCCAACGTCCTGACTTTC. V and J are TRBV4-1 and TRBJ2-6, with TRBD1 as a possible D gene (5 bases). Trimming stripped 3 bases from V and 4 bases from J, with 25 bases between. Per the germline V gene, CDR1 is MGHRA and CDR2 is YSYEKL. This CDR3 region has 20 residues.

This sequence joins TRBV28 and TRBJ2-1, with 8 bases fitting TRBD2. Germline loops: CDR1 MDHEN, CDR2 SYDVKM. V lost 5 bases to trimming and J lost 5 bases; unmatched junction nucleotides: 11. The CDR3 totals 16 residues. CDR3 protein: CASSVYRGGLNNEQFF. DNA of the CDR3: TGTGCCAGCAGTGTCTATCGGGGGGGCCTGAACAATGAGCAGTTCTTC.

The CDR3 reads CASSKTSGGLNEQFF. DNA of the CDR3: TGCGCCAGCAGCAAGACTAGCGGGGGGCTTAATGAGCAGTTCTTC. The chain uses TRBV5-1 and TRBJ2-1; 13 bases agree with TRBD2. Germline V gene data show CDR1 as SGHRS and CDR2 as YFSETQ. J lost 7 bases, V lost 4 bases, and 5 bases had no gene match. The CDR3 is 15 amino acids.

V is TRBV5-1 and J is TRBJ2-2; 7 bases are a match to TRBD2. With 4 bases clipped from V and 4 bases from J, the junction kept 7 bases outside the gene matches. Germline CDR1 reads SGHRS; CDR2 reads YFSETQ. This CDR3 is built from 15 residues. The DNA for the CDR3 is TGCGCCAGCAGCAGGACTAGTGGCATCACCGGGGAGCTGTTTTTT. This translates into CASSRTSGITGELFF.

The sample holds a few counts of this clonotype. V gene TRBV4-2 combines with J gene TRBJ2-7; 8 bases fit TRBD1. Germline CDR1 and CDR2: LGHNA and YNFKEQ. The CDR3 totals 17 residues. V was clipped by 4 bases and J by 2 bases; unmatched bases: 13. DNA of the CDR3: TGTGCCAGCAGCCTGGACAGGGCAGGGGGTCTAACCTACGAGCAGTACTTC. It is translated as CASSLDRAGGLTYEQYF.

The chain is built from TRBV7-2 and TRBJ2-5, with a possible D match to TRBD2 (5 bases). The CDR3 spans 14 residues. V dropped 4 bases and J dropped 7 bases, with 16 bases sitting between them. CDR1 is SGHTA and CDR2 is FQGNSA in the germline V gene. DNA for the CDR3: TGTGCCAGCAGCTCACCCGGGCGAAGCGGGACCCAGTACTTC. This codes for CASSSPGRSGTQYF.